This TCR beta chain was recovered during a study of follicular helper T cells after annual influenza vaccination. Trimming stripped 7 bases from V and 0 bases from J, with 7 bases between. This CDR3 region has 13 residues. In germline, CDR1 is MNHNS, CDR2 SASEGT. Time point specified: 2015-2016 season, 7 days after influenza vaccination. Community-dwelling subjects without influenza vaccination in the prior 6 months were enrolled. Cells are cTfh (non-naive CD4+CXCR5+PD-1+), split by ICOS and CD38 into double-positive or double-negative. Sequencing of TCRB used Survey level resolution. Here immunoSEQ multiplex PCR was the method, and the copy in TCRdb shows in-frame clones only, minus some. The sample has fewer than 9,000 clones, nearly 90% seen once; the top ten hold more than 0.6%.

The clonotype was recovered from an adult who received the influenza vaccine. This chain links TRBV6-1 with TRBJ1-5; no definite D call. The sequences come from CXCR5+ CD38- circulating T follicular helper cells from blood, collected 7 days after influenza vaccination. Subset indicated: circulating Tfh, non-naive CD4+CXCR5+PD-1+ (ICOS+CD38+ or ICOS-CD38-). The CDR3 loop is CASTGYSNQPQHF. The DNA of the CDR3 is TGTGCCAGCACGGGATATAGCAATCAGCCCCAGCATTTT.